Below, 9 T cell receptor beta chains from the same sample are listed, as sequenced in a study of beta chain features in type 1 diabetes. Expressed TCRB transcripts were sequenced because the entire RNA isolate underwent reverse transcription. Profiling relied on immunoSEQ multiplex PCR, and the TCRdb table lists in-frame clones only, not all of them. The data contain under 900,000 clones, roughly 15% of them singletons. The sample comprised naive CD4+ T cells from blood. These TCRs come from a woman aged 18-29 years in good health.

This clone was recorded a few times. The V call is TRBV7-2, the J call TRBJ2-1; tentatively, D is TRBD1 (5 bases). CDR3 length: 16 residues. In germline, CDR1 is SGHTA, CDR2 FQGNSA. The V end was cut by 3 bases, the J end by 4 bases, with 16 bases between. CDR3 loop: CASSFVGLGAYNEQFF. The CDR3 region has the DNA TGTGCCAGCAGCTTCGTTGGGCTAGGGGCTTACAATGAGCAGTTCTTC.

This clone was detected only a few times. This rearrangement joins TRBV10-3 to TRBJ1-3, with 7 nucleotides matching TRBD1. J was trimmed by 0 bases and V by 10 bases; bases with no gene match: 6. Germline V CDR1 and CDR2: ENHRY, SYGVKD. The CDR3 is 14 residues long. CDR3 sequence reads: CASRQGNSGNTIYF. CDR3 nucleotides: TGTGCCAGCAGACAGGGAAACTCTGGAAACACCATATATTTT.

This clone was counted a few times. This chain uses TRBV4-2 with TRBJ2-5; 7 bases align to TRBD2. CDR3 length: 17 residues. V dropped 1 base and J dropped 5; count of bases not matched to a gene: 13. CDR1 is LGHNA and CDR2 is YNFKEQ in the germline V gene. The CDR3 DNA reads as TGTGCCAGCAGCCAAGCAGGGCGGGAGAAGCGGCTGGAGACCCAGTACTTC. Translation gives CASSQAGREKRLETQYF.

The chain recombines TRBV28 with TRBJ2-1; TRBD2 is a possible D gene (5 bases). The ends were cut back, 1 base at V and 9 bases at J, with 7 bases in the middle. Germline V gene lookup returns CDR1 MDHEN and CDR2 SYDVKM. The CDR3 extends over 12 amino acids. The CDR3 loop is CASSLSTIEQFF. For the CDR3, the DNA is TGTGCCAGCAGTTTATCGACTATTGAGCAGTTCTTC.

The chain joins TRBV29-1 to TRBJ2-4; 8 nucleotides match TRBD1. Germline V gene data show CDR1 as SQVTM and CDR2 as ANQGSEA. CDR3 length equals 13 residues. Germline trimming cut 6 bases from V and 4 bases from J; bases unmatched to any gene: 5. CDR3: CSVSGQEKNIQYF. In DNA form, the CDR3 reads TGCAGCGTGTCGGGACAGGAAAAAAACATTCAGTACTTC.

This clone appeared once. The chain uses TRBV5-6 and TRBJ2-1; D remains unclear. This CDR3 has 14 amino acids. The germline gives CDR1 SGHDT, CDR2 YYEEEE. The germline V and J ends were trimmed by 1 base and 5 bases, with 10 bases remaining between them. CDR3 nucleotides: TGTGCCAGCAGCTTGTTATCTTCCGACAATGAGCAGTTCTTC. This sequence encodes CASSLLSSDNEQFF. Combining the CDR3 with reference TRBV5-6 and TRBJ2-1 gives the whole variable domain DAGVTQSPTHLIKTRGQQVTLRCSPKSGHDTVSWYQQALGQGPQFIFQYYEEEERQRGNFPDRFSGHQFPNYSSELNVNALLLGDSALYLCASSLLSSDNEQFFGPGTRLTVL.

V usage is TRBV4-3 and J usage is TRBJ2-7; D is possibly TRBD1 (6 bases). The germline V gene has CDR1 LGHNA and CDR2 YSLEER. The CDR3 has 14 residues. V was trimmed by 4 bases and J by 3 bases, leaving 13 bases between them. The CDR3 sequence: CASSPATGLYEQYF. Here the CDR3 DNA reads TGCGCCAGCAGCCCTGCCACAGGGCTCTACGAGCAGTACTTC.

V usage is TRBV18 and J usage is TRBJ2-7; 10 bases align to TRBD1. The V gene end was trimmed by 3 bases and the J gene end by 1 base; junction bases not matched to a gene: 9. Germline V gives CDR1 KGHSH, CDR2 LQKENI. The CDR3 is 17 residues long. The CDR3 loop reads CASSPETGTGASYEQYF. In nucleotides, the CDR3 is TGTGCCAGCTCACCGGAAACCGGGACAGGGGCATCCTACGAGCAGTACTTC.

This clone was seen more than once but under ten times. The gene calls are TRBV4-1 and TRBJ2-2; perhaps TRBD2 as D (6 bases). Trimming pared 2 bases from V and 0 bases from J, leaving 16 bases between. CDR3 length: 18 amino acids. CDR1 MGHRA and CDR2 YSYEKL come from the germline V gene. The chain's CDR3 is CASSQNTPLAANTGELFF. The CDR3 DNA reads TGCGCCAGCAGCCAAAACACTCCACTAGCAGCGAACACCGGGGAGCTGTTTTTT.